A single sample is the source of the 24 T cell receptor beta chains below, sequenced in a study of T cell responses to AZD1222 COVID-19 vaccine. Some clones are missing from TCRdb's copy, which holds only in-frame ones; the method was immunoSEQ multiplex PCR. The sample contains around 200,000 clones, about 88% of which appear only once. The material was peripheral blood, obtained 28 days after the second AZD1222 dose. Every receptor here comes from an adult who received the AZD1222 COVID-19 vaccine.

The rearrangement joins TRBV6-5 to TRBJ2-7; 10 nucleotides agree with TRBD1. CDR1 and CDR2 from the germline V gene are MNHEY and SVGAGI. Trimming cost V 7 bases and J 5 bases; bases outside gene matches: 11. The CDR3 totals 15 residues. CDR3 DNA sequence: TGTGCCAGCACCCCGGGTGGGACAGGGGTCAACGAGCAGTACTTC. The encoded protein is CASTPGGTGVNEQYF.

V is TRBV11-2 and J is TRBJ1-1; D is unclear. The germline gives CDR1 SGHAT, CDR2 FQNNGV. V lost 8 bases to trimming and J lost 2 bases, with 15 bases between them. There are 14 residues in the CDR3. CDR3 bases: TGTGCCAGCCGTAAAATAGGTCTCAACACTGAAGCTTTCTTT. This translates into CASRKIGLNTEAFF.

The table lists this clone with a count of one. Here the CDR3 reads CASSLASSQETQYF. CDR3 DNA sequence: TGCGCCAGCAGCTTGGCTTCATCCCAAGAGACCCAGTACTTC. V gene TRBV5-1 combines with J gene TRBJ2-5; D call uncertain. Trimming left V 0 bases short and J 1 base short, with 7 bases between. Germline-derived CDR1 and CDR2 are SGHRS and YFSETQ. The CDR3 is 14 residues long.

The rearrangement joins TRBV24-1 to TRBJ2-3; D may be TRBD1 or TRBD2 (5 bases each). Trimming took 3 bases from V and 0 from J, leaving 6 bases between them. This CDR3 spans 14 amino acids. The germline V gene encodes CDR1 KGHDR and CDR2 SFDVKD. CDR3 amino acids: CATSDGGSTDTQYF. As DNA, the CDR3 is TGTGCCACCAGTGATGGGGGTAGCACAGATACGCAGTATTTT.

The chain links TRBV7-6 to TRBJ2-1, with D tentatively TRBD1 (5 bases). The CDR3 consists of 12 residues. V lost 6 bases to trimming and J lost 9 bases, with 12 bases between them. Germline V gene data show CDR1 as SGHVS and CDR2 as FNYEAQ. CDR3 sequence: CASSYSRGEQFF. CDR3 DNA: TGTGCCAGCAGTTATTCAAGGGGTGAGCAGTTCTTC.

V usage is TRBV6-5 and J usage is TRBJ2-7; D gene unclear. V was pared by 0 bases and J by 2 bases, with 8 bases between. Germline V gene data show CDR1 as MNHEY and CDR2 as SVGAGI. The CDR3 loop spans 14 amino acids. In DNA, the CDR3 is TGTGCCAGCAGTTACTCGAGACGGACCTACGAGCAGTACTTC. Translated, it gives CASSYSRRTYEQYF.

The rearrangement uses TRBV7-2 and TRBJ2-7, with 7 bases lining up with TRBD2. This CDR3 is 15 amino acids long. Germline V gives CDR1 SGHTA, CDR2 FQGNSA. V shed 5 bases and J 3 bases; nucleotides not matched to a gene: 10. The CDR3 nucleotides read TGTGCCAGCAGCCGCAACAGCGGGGAGGGCTACGAGCAGTACTTC. Translation gives CASSRNSGEGYEQYF.

J is TRBJ2-7 and V is TRBV29-1, with D perhaps assigned TRBD1 or TRBD2 (5 bases each). V lost 6 bases and J 0 bases, leaving 15 bases between the germline ends. The CDR3 totals 14 residues. Germline V lookup: CDR1 SQVTM, CDR2 ANQGSEA. CDR3 amino acids: CSVAGAATSYEQYF. The DNA of the CDR3 is TGCAGCGTCGCCGGGGCCGCGACCTCCTACGAGCAGTACTTC.

This chain joins TRBV19 and TRBJ2-7, with TRBD2 matching over 14 bases. Trimming at V came to 2 bases and at J to 5 bases, leaving 8 bases not matched to a gene. Germline V gene data show CDR1 as LNHDA and CDR2 as SQIVND (reference sequence). This CDR3 comprises 17 residues. In nucleotides, the CDR3 is TGTGCCAGTAGTATAAGGACTAGCGGGAGGAGCCCCGACGAGCAGTACTTC. This encodes CASSIRTSGRSPDEQYF.

The chain recombines TRBV9 with TRBJ2-2; 9 nucleotides align to TRBD1. The CDR3 totals 16 residues. J gave up 5 bases and V 6 bases, and 11 bases lay outside the gene matches. Germline loops: CDR1 SGDLS, CDR2 YYNGEE. The CDR3 reads CASTEPGQGRTGELFF. CDR3 in DNA: TGTGCCAGCACCGAACCGGGACAGGGCCGGACCGGGGAGCTGTTTTTT. Variable domain in full (rest from reference TRBV9 and TRBJ2-2): DSGVTQTPKHLITATGQRVTLRCSPRSGDLSVYWYQQSLDQGLQFLIQYYNGEERAKGNILERFSAQQFPDLHSELNLSSLELGDSALYFCASTEPGQGRTGELFFGEGSRLTVL.

This clone occurred once. The chain recombines TRBV10-3 with TRBJ1-3, with D maybe TRBD1 (5 bases). This CDR3 has 16 residues. Germline lookup yields CDR1 ENHRY and CDR2 SYGVKD. V lost 3 bases and J 0 bases, leaving 12 bases between the germline ends. The CDR3 DNA is TGTGCCATCAGTGACAGGGAGCTGGACTCTGGAAACACCATATATTTT. This sequence encodes CAISDRELDSGNTIYF.

This clone turned up a few times. The chain links TRBV7-2 to TRBJ2-7; D not certain. Trimming cost V 5 bases and J 0 bases, with 11 bases left between them. CDR1 SGHTA and CDR2 FQGNSA come from the germline V gene. This CDR3 spans 14 amino acids. CDR3 in amino acids: CASSHYMSSYEQYF. As DNA, the CDR3 is TGTGCCAGCAGCCACTACATGAGCTCCTACGAGCAGTACTTC.

The count of this clone is one. Other DNA sequences of this sample code for an identical CDR3. This chain joins TRBV28 and TRBJ1-1; D uncertain. The V gene's germline CDR1 is MDHEN and CDR2 SYDVKM. This CDR3 contains 14 residues. Trimming cost V 3 bases and J 1 base, with 9 bases left between them. CDR3 sequence: CASSFPQPNTEAFF. CDR3 DNA: TGTGCCAGCAGTTTTCCCCAACCGAACACTGAAGCTTTCTTT.

This clone was detected only a few times. This chain uses TRBV18 with TRBJ2-7; the match to TRBD2 covers 10 bases. CDR1 and CDR2 (germline): KGHSH, LQKENI. This CDR3 region has 14 residues. Trimming removed 5 bases from V and 5 bases from J; junction bases left unmatched: 6. CDR3 bases: TGTGCCAGCTCAGCCCCTAGCGGGAGCGACGAGCAGTACTTC. It translates to CASSAPSGSDEQYF.

The chain carries TRBV24-1 and TRBJ2-1; tentatively, D is TRBD1 or TRBD2 (5 bases each). The CDR3 spans 12 residues. The germline V gene has CDR1 KGHDR and CDR2 SFDVKD. Trimming left V 5 bases short and J 11 bases short, with 12 bases between. The CDR3 sequence is CATSVGPRQQFF. As DNA, the CDR3 is TGTGCCACCAGTGTGGGACCACGCCAGCAGTTCTTC.

This clone was seen just once. The V gene is TRBV9, the J gene TRBJ2-2; 9 bases map to TRBD1. The junction had 14 bases not matched to a gene; V was cut back by 4 bases and J by 1 base. The CDR3 totals 19 residues. In germline, CDR1 is SGDLS, CDR2 YYNGEE. The CDR3 loop reads CASSLVVGWGQGNTGELFF. Written as DNA, the CDR3 is TGTGCCAGCAGCCTAGTCGTGGGTTGGGGACAGGGGAACACCGGGGAGCTGTTTTTT.

This chain connects TRBV7-8 to TRBJ2-4; 9 bases line up with TRBD1. Trimming at V came to 1 base and at J to 1 base, leaving 8 bases not matched to a gene. CDR1 and CDR2 from the germline V gene are SGHVS and FQNEAQ. The CDR3 consists of 18 residues. CDR3 sequence (DNA): TGTGCCAGCAGCTTAGGGACAGGGGCCCAAGGGGCCAAAAACATTCAGTACTTC. Its protein is CASSLGTGAQGAKNIQYF.

About this clone: An end of the junction does not agree with germline; a read error may underlie this. J is TRBJ2-7 and V is TRBV7-2; 11 bases match TRBD2. This CDR3 comprises 11 residues. The V gene's germline CDR1 is SGHTA and CDR2 FQGNSA. Here the CDR3 reads CASGRFYEQYF. CDR3 coding DNA: TGCGCTAGCGGGAGGTTCTACGAGCAGTACTTC.

This clone was found once. The rearrangement joins TRBV6-2 or TRBV6-3 to TRBJ2-7; no definite D call. This CDR3 region has 15 residues. Trimming cost V 4 bases and J 2 bases, with 15 bases left between them. Germline V CDR1 and CDR2: MNHEY, SVGEGT. CDR3 residues: CASSSPSIGAYEQYF. As DNA, the CDR3 is TGTGCCAGCAGTTCCCCTTCGATCGGCGCCTACGAGCAGTACTTC.

V usage is TRBV7-2 and J usage is TRBJ2-1; no firm D call. V gave up 5 bases and J gave up 0 bases, with 11 bases separating them. This CDR3 contains 15 residues. Germline-derived CDR1 and CDR2 are SGHTA and FQGNSA. CDR3 nucleotides: TGTGCCAGCAGCCAGGACCGGAGCTCCTACAATGAGCAGTTCTTC. Its protein product is CASSQDRSSYNEQFF.

The rearrangement links TRBV4-1 to TRBJ2-7; D not resolved. The CDR3 has 15 residues. CDR1 is MGHRA, CDR2 YSYEKL, per germline. With 2 bases removed from V and 4 bases from J, the gap between germline ends came to 15 bases. The CDR3 region has the DNA TGCGCCAGCAGCCAACGGAGTGGGGTGGGTTACGAGCAGTACTTC. The encoded protein is CASSQRSGVGYEQYF.

The gene calls are TRBV2 and TRBJ2-2; tentatively, D is TRBD2 (6 bases). The CDR3 has 13 residues. Germline V gene data show CDR1 as SNHLY and CDR2 as FYNNEI. V was clipped by 6 bases and J by 5 bases, with 10 bases between them. CDR3 region: CASSGRETGELFF. As DNA, the CDR3 is TGTGCCAGCAGCGGGAGAGAGACCGGGGAGCTGTTTTTT.

The chain has TRBV28 and TRBJ1-6; possibly TRBD1 for D (5 bases). In germline, CDR1 is MDHEN, CDR2 SYDVKM. This CDR3 is built from 15 residues. Trimming cost V 5 bases and J 8 bases, with 16 bases left between them. The chain's CDR3 is CASSLGAAGDSPLHF. The CDR3 nucleotides are TGTGCCAGCAGTCTCGGGGCGGCGGGTGATTCACCCCTCCACTTT.

Concerning this clone itself: In the same sample, other DNA sequences code for this CDR3. V is TRBV7-3 and J is TRBJ2-1; a weak D match, TRBD1 (6 bases). The CDR3 runs 16 residues. The ends were cut back, 5 bases at V and 0 bases at J, with 14 bases in the middle. Germline CDR1 reads SGHTA; CDR2 reads FQGTGA. This CDR3 reads CASSPGQLSSYNEQFF. CDR3 sequence (DNA): TGTGCCAGCAGCCCTGGACAGCTTAGCTCCTACAATGAGCAGTTCTTC. The entire variable domain, with the rest obtained from reference TRBV7-3 and TRBJ2-1, is as follows: GAGVSQTPSNKVTEKGKYVELRCDPISGHTALYWYRQSLGQGPEFLIYFQGTGAADDSGLPNDRFFAVRPEGSVSTLKIQRTERGDSAVYLCASSPGQLSSYNEQFFGPGTRLTVL.